Below are 25 T cell receptor beta chains sequenced from a single sample in a study of blood T cell repertoires in COVID-19. Sequencing used immunoSEQ multiplex PCR; TCRdb keeps in-frame clones, though not all of them. The table lists fewer than 350,000 clones, about 86% of them singletons. The sample taken for sequencing was peripheral blood. The receptors were sampled from a woman aged 25 to 45 who had recovered from COVID-19.

The chain has TRBV30 and TRBJ2-1, with TRBD2 identical over 9 bases. CDR1 is GTSNPN and CDR2 is SVGIG in the germline V gene (reference sequence). The CDR3 is made up of 15 amino acids. V lost 0 bases to trimming and J lost 10 bases; unmatched junction nucleotides: 10. CDR3 DNA sequence: TGTGCCTGGAGTGTACTGGCGGGGGGGCGGAAGGAGCAGTTCTTC. This sequence encodes CAWSVLAGGRKEQFF.

This clone was detected many times. The chain couples TRBV6-5 to TRBJ2-5; D not certain. The germline gives CDR1 MNHEY, CDR2 SVGAGI. This CDR3 has 13 amino acids. V dropped 6 bases and J dropped 5 bases, with 13 bases sitting between them. The DNA of the CDR3 is TGTGCCAGCAGCACGGAGTATGCGGAGACCCAGTACTTC. This sequence encodes CASSTEYAETQYF.

The rearrangement uses TRBV6-6 and TRBJ2-7, with 9 bases aligning to TRBD1. The CDR3 is 14 amino acids. V trimming: 2 bases; J trimming: 2 bases; junction bases outside the gene matches: 1. CDR1 and CDR2 (germline): MNHNY, SVGAGI (reference sequence). The CDR3 DNA reads as TGTGCCAGCAGTTACGGGACAGGGCCCTACGAGCAGTACTTC. The encoded protein is CASSYGTGPYEQYF.

The chain carries TRBV10-1 and TRBJ2-2, with D possibly being TRBD2 (7 bases). There are 18 residues in the CDR3. V lost 4 bases, J lost 2 bases, and 20 bases lay in between. The V gene's germline CDR1 is WNHNN and CDR2 SYGVQD (reference sequence). CDR3 coding DNA: TGCGCCAGCAGTGGGAACACGAAGGGGGGGCTAAACACCGGGGAGCTGTTTTTT. The encoded protein is CASSGNTKGGLNTGELFF.

J is TRBJ2-2 and V is TRBV19; 8 nucleotides agree with TRBD2. J was trimmed by 6 bases and V by 7 bases; bases with no gene match: 19. Germline CDR1 and CDR2: LNHDA and SQIVND (reference sequence). This CDR3 comprises 18 residues. CDR3 sequence reads: CASIAGSQGLQGPGELFF. CDR3 DNA: TGTGCCAGTATAGCGGGGAGTCAAGGATTGCAAGGACCCGGGGAGCTGTTTTTT.

The chain combines TRBV4-2 with TRBJ2-1; D remains unclear. Germline V gene sequence: CDR1 LGHNA, CDR2 YNFKEQ. This CDR3 contains 13 residues. V shed 0 bases and J shed 9 bases, with 9 bases lying between them. In nucleotides, the CDR3 is TGTGCCAGCAGCCAAGAAATAACCGGTGAGCAGTTCTTC. This translates into CASSQEITGEQFF.

This clone is a singleton in its sample. The rearrangement links TRBV6-1 to TRBJ2-7; 7 bases map to TRBD2. Trimming removed 0 bases from V and 2 bases from J; junction bases left unmatched: 1. This CDR3 contains 14 residues. Germline assignment: CDR1 MNHNS and CDR2 SASEGT. CDR3 DNA sequence: TGTGCCAGCAGTGAAGCCGGGGGGACCTACGAGCAGTACTTC. Its translation is CASSEAGGTYEQYF.

The CDR3 DNA sequence: TGTGCCAGCAGCAATTGGGGGGGTGCCAATGAGCAGTTCTTC. This codes for CASSNWGGANEQFF. The chain employs TRBV5-6 and TRBJ2-1; TRBD2 matches 7 bases. With 4 bases clipped from V and 6 bases from J, the junction kept 7 bases outside the gene matches. The CDR3 sequence is 14 residues long. Germline values: CDR1 SGHDT, CDR2 YYEEEE.

The genes are TRBV4-1 and TRBJ2-7, with unresolved D. Germline assignment: CDR1 MGHRA and CDR2 YSYEKL. The CDR3 loop spans 13 amino acids. Trimming removed 2 bases at V and 3 bases at J, with 8 bases between. The CDR3 loop reads CASSQSPGYEQYF. In DNA, the CDR3 is TGCGCCAGCAGCCAATCTCCGGGCTACGAGCAGTACTTC.

The chain employs TRBV18 and TRBJ2-1; 7 bases line up with TRBD2. Germline V gene lookup returns CDR1 KGHSH and CDR2 LQKENI. The V gene end was trimmed by 1 base and the J gene end by 5 bases; junction bases not matched to a gene: 8. CDR3 size: 16 residues. CDR3 residues: CASSPRSSGTNNEQFF. CDR3 nucleotides: TGTGCCAGCTCACCACGGTCAAGCGGGACTAACAATGAGCAGTTCTTC. The entire variable domain, with the rest obtained from reference TRBV18 and TRBJ2-1, is as follows: NAGVMQNPRHLVRRRGQEARLRCSPMKGHSHVYWYRQLPEEGLKFMVYLQKENIIDESGMPKERFSAEFPKEGPSILRIQQVVRGDSAAYFCASSPRSSGTNNEQFFGPGTRLTVL.

V gene TRBV11-3 combines with J gene TRBJ2-3; 10 bases fit TRBD1. The CDR3 extends over 16 amino acids. V trimming: 5 bases; J trimming: 3 bases; junction bases outside the gene matches: 8. CDR1 is SGHNT and CDR2 is YENEEA in the germline V gene. CDR3 bases: TGTGCCAGCAGCCCAGGGGACAGGGGTGGTACAGATACGCAGTATTTT. Its translation is CASSPGDRGGTDTQYF.

V gene TRBV2 combines with J gene TRBJ1-2; 8 bases line up with TRBD1. V lost 6 bases and J lost 2; bases outside the gene matches: 8. From germline, CDR1 is SNHLY and CDR2 FYNNEI. CDR3 length: 15 residues. The CDR3 spells CASSFGQGANYGYTF. The CDR3 region has the DNA TGTGCCAGCAGCTTCGGACAGGGAGCCAACTATGGCTACACCTTC. Complete variable domain (other parts from reference TRBV2 and TRBJ1-2): EPEVTQTPSHQVTQMGQEVILRCVPISNHLYFYWYRQILGQKVEFLVSFYNNEISEKSEIFDDQFSVERPDGSNFTLKIRSTKLEDSAMYFCASSFGQGANYGYTFGSGTRLTVV.

The gene calls are TRBV25-1 and TRBJ1-4, with D perhaps matching TRBD1 (5 bases). V gave up 5 bases and J gave up 7 bases, with 14 bases separating them. This CDR3 has 14 residues. Germline V lookup: CDR1 MGHDK, CDR2 SYGVNS. The CDR3 coding sequence is TGTGCCAGCAGTTTCGGGGGGGTAGGTGAAAAACTGTTTTTT. Translating gives CASSFGGVGEKLFF.

This clone was recorded a few times. The gene calls are TRBV18 and TRBJ2-7; 7 nucleotides match TRBD1. Germline lookup yields CDR1 KGHSH and CDR2 LQKENI. After removal of 2 bases from V and 4 bases from J, the junction contained 5 bases not matched to a gene. The CDR3 is 14 amino acids. The CDR3 DNA reads as TGTGCCAGCTCACCAGGCCGACAGGGATACGAGCAGTACTTC. It translates to CASSPGRQGYEQYF.

The chain uses TRBV7-6 and TRBJ2-3; 9 nucleotides agree with TRBD2. This CDR3 is built from 15 residues. Unmatched junction bases numbered 9, after V lost 5 bases and J lost 6 bases. Per germline, CDR1 SGHVS and CDR2 FNYEAQ. Here the CDR3 DNA reads TGTGCCAGCAGCGCAAGCGGGAGGAGGGGGGATACGCAGTATTTT. This sequence encodes CASSASGRRGDTQYF.

The chain combines TRBV18 with TRBJ1-5, with 9 bases that match TRBD1. J lost 5 bases, V lost 3 bases, and 2 bases had no gene match. The CDR3 totals 14 residues. The germline V gene encodes CDR1 KGHSH and CDR2 LQKENI. This chain's CDR3 is CASSPGQGYQPQHF. In DNA form, the CDR3 reads TGTGCCAGCTCACCGGGACAGGGTTATCAGCCCCAGCATTTT.

V is TRBV25-1 and J is TRBJ1-1; D perhaps matches TRBD1 (5 bases). V was cut by 4 bases and J by 4 bases, with 7 bases left in between. The CDR3 runs 12 residues. CDR1 and CDR2 (germline): MGHDK, SYGVNS. CDR3 in DNA: TGTGCCAGCAGTGGGGGGGGCACTGAAGCTTTCTTT. Encoded protein: CASSGGGTEAFF.

The chain employs TRBV7-9 and TRBJ2-5; tentatively, D is TRBD2 (7 bases). The CDR3 covers 13 residues. Trimming took off 3 bases at V and 5 bases at J, with 10 bases between the two ends. In germline, CDR1 is SEHNR, CDR2 FQNEAQ (reference sequence). The CDR3 nucleotides are TGTGCCAGCAGCTTTACGGGGGGCGAGACCCAGTACTTC. This encodes CASSFTGGETQYF.

This chain's CDR3 is CASSDRVSTGELFF. CDR3 sequence (DNA): TGTGCCAGCAGCGACAGGGTTAGCACCGGGGAGCTGTTTTTT. V and J are TRBV2 and TRBJ2-2; 7 bases align to TRBD1. The J segment lost 4 bases and the V segment lost 6 bases, leaving 5 bases of the junction unmatched. The V gene's germline CDR1 is SNHLY and CDR2 FYNNEI. The CDR3 extends over 14 amino acids.

For the CDR3, the DNA is TGTGCCAGCGCAACGGACGGGGTGGGCTACGAGCAGTACTTC. Its protein is CASATDGVGYEQYF. The chain joins TRBV28 to TRBJ2-7; weak D call: TRBD2 (5 bases). Trimming shortened V by 8 bases and J by 3 bases, and 17 bases separated the two germline ends. Germline lookup yields CDR1 MDHEN and CDR2 SYDVKM. The CDR3 sequence is 14 residues long.

This chain uses TRBV4-1 with TRBJ2-7; tentative D call: TRBD1 (5 bases). CDR1 MGHRA and CDR2 YSYEKL come from the germline V gene. Trimming removed 4 bases from V and 1 base from J, with 8 bases in between. The CDR3 consists of 13 residues. The chain's CDR3 is CASSLAGSYEQYF. Written as DNA, the CDR3 is TGCGCCAGCAGCCTAGCAGGGTCCTACGAGCAGTACTTC.

The J gene is TRBJ2-2, the V gene TRBV2; 9 bases are a match to TRBD1. The CDR3 spans 15 residues. Trimming removed 6 bases from V and 1 base from J; junction bases left unmatched: 3. Germline V lookup: CDR1 SNHLY, CDR2 FYNNEI. The CDR3 DNA is TGTGCCAGCAGAGGACAGGGGAGGAACACCGGGGAGCTGTTTTTT. It yields the protein CASRGQGRNTGELFF.

V usage is TRBV7-9 and J usage is TRBJ2-1; a possible D gene is TRBD2 (6 bases). The CDR3 spans 16 residues. Trimming cost V 5 bases and J 7 bases, with 21 bases left between them. CDR1 and CDR2 from the germline V gene are SEHNR and FQNEAQ (reference sequence). Here the CDR3 DNA reads TGTGCCAGCAGCCCAGCGGGCAGGGTGGATTATAATGAGCAGTTCTTC. Residues: CASSPAGRVDYNEQFF.

The chain uses TRBV29-1 and TRBJ1-2; TRBD1 matches at 10 bases. The germline V gene encodes CDR1 SQVTM and CDR2 ANQGSEA. This CDR3 spans 15 amino acids. With 5 bases clipped from V and 8 bases from J, the junction kept 14 bases outside the gene matches. The CDR3: CSVSHRDRGTGGYTF. CDR3 DNA sequence: TGCAGCGTTAGCCACCGGGACAGGGGAACCGGAGGCTACACCTTC.

This clone has just one count. This rearrangement joins TRBV7-9 to TRBJ2-1; TRBD1 matches 7 bases. Germline assignment: CDR1 SEHNR and CDR2 FQNEAQ (reference sequence). The junction had 11 bases not matched to a gene; V was cut back by 5 bases and J by 10 bases. The CDR3 totals 14 residues. For the CDR3, the DNA is TGTGCCAGCAGCCAGGGACAGCCTCCCAGGGAGCAGTTCTTC. Its protein is CASSQGQPPREQFF.